This TCR beta chain stems from a study of T-cell memory formation after mild COVID-19. Study results and caveats: From day 15 to 85, contracting clones were balanced between CD4 and CD8, whereas later expanders leaned toward CD4+. Contracting CD8+ clones were enriched in EMRA, CD4+ mainly in CM and EM.

The CDR3 has 16 residues. V was shortened by 1 base and J by 2 bases, with 12 bases between the two germline ends. Germline assignment: CDR1 SEHNR and CDR2 FQNEAQ (reference sequence). Via MiXCR, TCRdb re-called the 5' RACE reads, giving one row per CDR3 protein. Of under 400,000 distinct CDR3 sequences listed, around 28% are singletons. A remark on this clonotype: Its matching antigen is unknown.

The chain uses TRBV7-9 and TRBJ1-5, with D unresolved. This TCR was recovered from an adult woman who had mild COVID-19 (a few samples of this study predate the infection). Cell type and time point are not known. Sequences were obtained from PBMCs or a T cell subset sorted from them (not recorded which). The CDR3 DNA reads as TGTGCCAGCAGCTTAGGGAGGGTCGATGGCAATCAGCCCCAGCATTTT. As protein: CASSLGRVDGNQPQHF.